The present entry profiles one T cell receptor beta chain with its context. These data belong to a study of blood T cell repertoires in COVID-19. Study summary: Italy, Spain and the United States were the sources of the convalescent and acute COVID-19 samples. Nucleic acid was either cDNA or gDNA, and it came from T cells, B-cell-depleted T cells, or PBMCs.

In the original workflow: From reference gene primer amplification, estimates of nucleated cell counts were derived. The method was immunoSEQ multiplex PCR; TCRdb's version includes in-frame clones alone and lacks a portion of them. That table gives V, J and clone size, and the DNA gave D and trimming. Here the sample spans under 200,000 clones, around four fifths being singletons. Sequenced: peripheral blood. The TCR originated in a man between 70 and 80 years old with acute or convalescent COVID-19.

CDR3 amino acids: CASSKGDREDQPQHF. The CDR3 DNA is TGTGCCAGCAGTAAGGGTGACCGGGAGGATCAGCCCCAGCATTTT. The J gene is TRBJ1-5, the V gene TRBV25-1, with D uncertain. This CDR3 is built from 15 residues. Germline V gives CDR1 MGHDK, CDR2 SYGVNS. V was shortened by 5 bases and J by 5 bases, with 16 bases between the two germline ends.